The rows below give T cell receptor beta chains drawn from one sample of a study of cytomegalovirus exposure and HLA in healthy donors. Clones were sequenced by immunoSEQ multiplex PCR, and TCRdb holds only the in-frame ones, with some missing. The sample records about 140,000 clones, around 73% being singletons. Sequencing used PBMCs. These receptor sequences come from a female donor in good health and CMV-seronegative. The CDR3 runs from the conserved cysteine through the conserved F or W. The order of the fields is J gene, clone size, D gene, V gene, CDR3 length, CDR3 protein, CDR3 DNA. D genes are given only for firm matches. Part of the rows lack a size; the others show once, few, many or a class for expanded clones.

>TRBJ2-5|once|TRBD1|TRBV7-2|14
CASSPKTGDGTQYF
TGTGCCAGCAGCCCCAAAACAGGGGACGGGACCCAGTACTTC
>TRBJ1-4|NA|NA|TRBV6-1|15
CASSGTGGGREKLFF
TGTGCCAGCAGTGGTACAGGTGGGGGCCGTGAAAAACTGTTTTTT
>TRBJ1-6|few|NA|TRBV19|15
CASSDDRIYNSPLHF
TGTGCCAGTAGCGACGACAGGATCTATAATTCACCCCTCCACTTT
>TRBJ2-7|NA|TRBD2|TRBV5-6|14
CASSFPGLAYEQYF
TGTGCCAGCAGCTTCCCGGGACTAGCCTACGAGCAGTACTTC
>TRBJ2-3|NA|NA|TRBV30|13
CAWRSLGTDTQYF
TGTGCCTGGAGGTCCCTCGGCACAGATACGCAGTATTTT
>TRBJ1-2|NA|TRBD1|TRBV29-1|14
CSVGVRGRQSGYTF
TGCAGCGTTGGTGTCAGGGGGCGTCAATCTGGCTACACCTTC
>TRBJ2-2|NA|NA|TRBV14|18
CASSQDWGGAKDTGELFF
TGTGCCAGCAGCCAAGATTGGGGGGGGGCGAAGGACACCGGGGAGCTGTTTTTT
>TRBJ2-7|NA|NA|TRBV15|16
CATSTQPGHLSYEQYF
TGTGCCACCAGCACACAACCGGGACACCTTTCCTACGAGCAGTACTTC
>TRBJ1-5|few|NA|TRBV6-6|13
CASSMGGDQPQHF
TGTGCCAGCAGTATGGGAGGGGATCAGCCCCAGCATTTT
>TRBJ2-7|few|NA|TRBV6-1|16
CASSELRGPISYEQYF
TGTGCCAGCAGTGAACTCAGGGGTCCCATCTCCTACGAGCAGTACTTC
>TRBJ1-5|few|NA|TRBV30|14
CAWSVDSQYQPQHF
TGTGCCTGGAGTGTGGACAGTCAATATCAGCCCCAGCATTTT
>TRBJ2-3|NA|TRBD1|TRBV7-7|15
CASSLSQGGTDTQYF
TGTGCCAGCAGCTTAAGTCAGGGGGGCACAGATACGCAGTATTTT
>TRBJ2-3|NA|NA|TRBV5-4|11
CASSSIDTQYF
TGTGCCAGCAGCTCAATAGATACGCAGTATTTT
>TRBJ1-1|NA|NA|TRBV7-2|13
CASSSQGMAEAFF
TGTGCCAGCAGCTCTCAGGGTATGGCAGAAGCTTTCTTT
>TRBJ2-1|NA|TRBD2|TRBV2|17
CASSDEREASFYNEQFF
TGTGCCAGCAGTGACGAGCGGGAGGCCTCCTTCTACAATGAGCAGTTCTTC
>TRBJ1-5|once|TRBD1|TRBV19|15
CASSQTGGTDQPQHF
TGTGCCAGTAGTCAAACAGGGGGCACGGATCAGCCCCAGCATTTT
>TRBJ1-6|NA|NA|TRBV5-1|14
CASSLRAGNSPLHF
TGCGCCAGCAGCTTGAGGGCGGGTAATTCACCCCTCCACTTT
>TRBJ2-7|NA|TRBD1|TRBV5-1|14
CASFLGQGSYEQYF
TGCGCCAGCTTCTTGGGACAGGGCTCCTACGAGCAGTACTTC